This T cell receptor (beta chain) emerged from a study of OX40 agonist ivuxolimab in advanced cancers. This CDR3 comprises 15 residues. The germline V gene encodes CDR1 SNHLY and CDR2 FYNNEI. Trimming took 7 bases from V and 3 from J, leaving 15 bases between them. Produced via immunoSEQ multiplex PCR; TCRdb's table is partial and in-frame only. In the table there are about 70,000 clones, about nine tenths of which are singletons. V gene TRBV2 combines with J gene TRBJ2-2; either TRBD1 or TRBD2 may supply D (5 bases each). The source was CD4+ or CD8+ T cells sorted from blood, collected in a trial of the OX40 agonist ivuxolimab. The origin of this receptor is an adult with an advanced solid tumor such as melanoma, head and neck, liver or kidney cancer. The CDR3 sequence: CASIGRGDYTGELFF. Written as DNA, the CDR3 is TGTGCCAGCATCGGTCGAGGGGATTACACCGGGGAGCTGTTTTTT.